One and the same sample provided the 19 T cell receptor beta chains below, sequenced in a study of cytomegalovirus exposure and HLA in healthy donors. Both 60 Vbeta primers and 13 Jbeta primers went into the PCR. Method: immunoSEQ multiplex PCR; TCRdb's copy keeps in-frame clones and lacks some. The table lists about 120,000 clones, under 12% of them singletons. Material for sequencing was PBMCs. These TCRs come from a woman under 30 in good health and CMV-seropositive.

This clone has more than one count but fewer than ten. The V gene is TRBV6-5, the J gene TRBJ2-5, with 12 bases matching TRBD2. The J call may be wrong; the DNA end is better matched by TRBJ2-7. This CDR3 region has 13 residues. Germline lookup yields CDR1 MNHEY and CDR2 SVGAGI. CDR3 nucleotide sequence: TGTGCCAGCAGGGGACTAGCGGGTAACGAGCAGTACTTC. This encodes CASRGLAGNEQYF.

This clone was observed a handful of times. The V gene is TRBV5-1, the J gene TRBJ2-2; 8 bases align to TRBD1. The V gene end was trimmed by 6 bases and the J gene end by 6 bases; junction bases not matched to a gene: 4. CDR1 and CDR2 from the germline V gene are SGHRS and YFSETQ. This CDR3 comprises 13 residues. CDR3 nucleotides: TGCGCCAGCAACCCGACAGGGGCCGGGGAGCTGTTTTTT. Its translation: CASNPTGAGELFF.

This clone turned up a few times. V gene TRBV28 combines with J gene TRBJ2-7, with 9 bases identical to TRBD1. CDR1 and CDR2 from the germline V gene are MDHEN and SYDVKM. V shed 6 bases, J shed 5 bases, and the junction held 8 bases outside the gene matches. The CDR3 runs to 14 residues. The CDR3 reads CASSFPGQGHEQYF. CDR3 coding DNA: TGTGCCAGCAGCTTTCCGGGACAGGGCCACGAGCAGTACTTC.

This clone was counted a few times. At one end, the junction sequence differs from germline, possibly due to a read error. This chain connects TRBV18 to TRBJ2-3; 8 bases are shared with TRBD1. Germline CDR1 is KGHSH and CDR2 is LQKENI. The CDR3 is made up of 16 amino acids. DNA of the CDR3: TGTGCCAGCTCACCACCGCAGGGGGCAAGCACAGTTACGCAGTATTTT. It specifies CASSPPQGASTVTQYF.

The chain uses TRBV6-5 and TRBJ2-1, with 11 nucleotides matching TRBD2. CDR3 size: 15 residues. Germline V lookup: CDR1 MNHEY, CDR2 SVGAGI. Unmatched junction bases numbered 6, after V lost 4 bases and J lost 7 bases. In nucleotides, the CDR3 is TGTGCCAGCAGTTCTCTAGCGGGAGGAATGAATGAGCAGTTCTTC. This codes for CASSSLAGGMNEQFF.

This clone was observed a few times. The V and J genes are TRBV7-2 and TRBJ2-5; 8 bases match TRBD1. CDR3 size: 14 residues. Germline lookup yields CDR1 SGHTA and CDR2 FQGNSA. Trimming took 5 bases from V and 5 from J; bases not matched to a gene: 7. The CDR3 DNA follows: TGTGCCAGCAGCGCAGGGGCAGGGGGCGAGACCCAGTACTTC. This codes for CASSAGAGGETQYF.

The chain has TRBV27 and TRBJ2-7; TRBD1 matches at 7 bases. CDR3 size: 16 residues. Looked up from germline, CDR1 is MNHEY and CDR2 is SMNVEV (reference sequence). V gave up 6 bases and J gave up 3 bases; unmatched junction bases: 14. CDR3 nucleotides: TGTGCCAGCAGGGGTCGGACGGGACAGACAAACTACGAGCAGTACTTC. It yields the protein CASRGRTGQTNYEQYF.

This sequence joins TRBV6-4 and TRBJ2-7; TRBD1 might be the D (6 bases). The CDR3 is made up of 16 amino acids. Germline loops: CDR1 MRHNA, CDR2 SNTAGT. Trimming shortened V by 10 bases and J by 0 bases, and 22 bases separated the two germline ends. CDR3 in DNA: TGTGCCAACCAGCTACTTCGACAGGCTTTCTCCTACGAGCAGTACTTC. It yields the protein CANQLLRQAFSYEQYF.

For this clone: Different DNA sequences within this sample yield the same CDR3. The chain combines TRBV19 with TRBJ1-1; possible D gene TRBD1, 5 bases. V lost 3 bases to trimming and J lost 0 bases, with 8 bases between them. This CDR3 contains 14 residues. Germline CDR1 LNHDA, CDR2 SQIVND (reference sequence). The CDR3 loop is CASSIGGMNTEAFF. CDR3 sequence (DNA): TGTGCCAGTAGTATCGGGGGGATGAACACTGAAGCTTTCTTT. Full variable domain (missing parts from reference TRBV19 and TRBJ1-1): DGGITQSPKYLFRKEGQNVTLSCEQNLNHDAMYWYRQDPGQGLRLIYYSQIVNDFQKGDIAEGYSVSREKKESFPLTVTSAQKNPTAFYLCASSIGGMNTEAFFGQGTRLTVV.

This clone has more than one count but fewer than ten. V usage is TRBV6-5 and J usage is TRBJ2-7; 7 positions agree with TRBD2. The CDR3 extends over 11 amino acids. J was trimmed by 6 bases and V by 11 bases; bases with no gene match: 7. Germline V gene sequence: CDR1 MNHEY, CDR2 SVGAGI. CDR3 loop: CAATGGGEQYF. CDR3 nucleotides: TGTGCCGCAACCGGCGGGGGCGAGCAGTACTTC.

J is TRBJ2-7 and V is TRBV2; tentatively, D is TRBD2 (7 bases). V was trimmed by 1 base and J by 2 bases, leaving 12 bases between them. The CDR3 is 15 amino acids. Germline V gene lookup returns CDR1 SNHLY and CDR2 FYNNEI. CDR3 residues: CASSEEGGGTYEQYF. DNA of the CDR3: TGTGCCAGCAGTGAAGAAGGGGGGGGGACCTACGAGCAGTACTTC.

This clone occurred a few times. The CDR3 region has the DNA TGTGCCAGCAGCTCAAGACAGGGCCGCACTGAAGCTTTCTTT. This encodes CASSSRQGRTEAFF. The chain couples TRBV11-3 to TRBJ1-1; TRBD1 aligns across 7 bases. The J segment lost 4 bases and the V segment lost 4 bases, leaving 6 bases of the junction unmatched. The CDR3 consists of 14 residues. Germline assignment: CDR1 SGHNT and CDR2 YENEEA.

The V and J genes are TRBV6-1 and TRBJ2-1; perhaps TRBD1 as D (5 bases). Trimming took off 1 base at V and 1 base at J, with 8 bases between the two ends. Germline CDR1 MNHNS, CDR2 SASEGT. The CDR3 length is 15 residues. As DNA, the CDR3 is TGTGCCAGCAGTGAAGACCAGGGTTCCTACAATGAGCAGTTCTTC. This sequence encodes CASSEDQGSYNEQFF.

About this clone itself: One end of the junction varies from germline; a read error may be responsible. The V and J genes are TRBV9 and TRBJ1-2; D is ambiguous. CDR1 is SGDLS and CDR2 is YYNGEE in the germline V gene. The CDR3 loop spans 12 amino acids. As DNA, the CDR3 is TGTGCCAGCAGAGTAGTGAGCGGCCCGAACACCTTC. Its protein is CASRVVSGPNTF.

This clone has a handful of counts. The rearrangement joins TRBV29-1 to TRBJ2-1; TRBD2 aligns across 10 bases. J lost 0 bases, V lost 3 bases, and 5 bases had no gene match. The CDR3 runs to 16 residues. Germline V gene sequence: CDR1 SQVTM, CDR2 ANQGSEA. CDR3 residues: CSVEGLATSSYNEQFF. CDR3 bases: TGCAGCGTTGAGGGACTAGCGACGAGCTCCTACAATGAGCAGTTCTTC.

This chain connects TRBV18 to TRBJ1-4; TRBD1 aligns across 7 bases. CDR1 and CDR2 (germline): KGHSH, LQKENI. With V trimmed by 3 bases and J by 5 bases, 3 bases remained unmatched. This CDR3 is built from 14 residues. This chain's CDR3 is CASSPTGVNEKLFF. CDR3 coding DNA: TGTGCCAGCTCACCCACAGGGGTGAATGAAAAACTGTTTTTT.

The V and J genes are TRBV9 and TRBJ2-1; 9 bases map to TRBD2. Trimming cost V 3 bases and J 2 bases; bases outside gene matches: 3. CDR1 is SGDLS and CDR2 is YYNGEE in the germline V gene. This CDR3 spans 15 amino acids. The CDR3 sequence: CASSGREGAYNEQFF. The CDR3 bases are TGTGCCAGCAGCGGGCGGGAGGGGGCCTACAATGAGCAGTTCTTC.

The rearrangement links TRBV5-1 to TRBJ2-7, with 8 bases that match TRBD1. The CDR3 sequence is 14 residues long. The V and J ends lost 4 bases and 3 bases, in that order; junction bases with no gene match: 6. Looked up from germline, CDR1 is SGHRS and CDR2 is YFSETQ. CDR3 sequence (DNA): TGCGCCAGCAGCATGGACAGGGCCCTCTACGAGCAGTACTTC. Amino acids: CASSMDRALYEQYF.

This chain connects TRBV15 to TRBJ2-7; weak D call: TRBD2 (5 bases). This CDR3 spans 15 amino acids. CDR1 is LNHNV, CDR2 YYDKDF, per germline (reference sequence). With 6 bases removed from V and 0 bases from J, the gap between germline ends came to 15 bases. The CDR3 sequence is CATSLEGRASYEQYF. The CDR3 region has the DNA TGTGCCACCAGTCTCGAAGGGCGGGCCTCCTACGAGCAGTACTTC.